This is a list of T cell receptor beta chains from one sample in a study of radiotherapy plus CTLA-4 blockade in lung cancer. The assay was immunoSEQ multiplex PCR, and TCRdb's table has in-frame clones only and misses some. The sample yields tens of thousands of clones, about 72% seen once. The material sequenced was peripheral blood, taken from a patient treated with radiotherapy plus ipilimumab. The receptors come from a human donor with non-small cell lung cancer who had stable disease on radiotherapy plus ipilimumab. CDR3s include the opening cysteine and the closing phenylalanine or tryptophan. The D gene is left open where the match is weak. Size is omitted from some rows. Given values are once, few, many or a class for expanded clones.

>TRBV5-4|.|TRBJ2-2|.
CASSLVGVNTGELFF
TGTGCCAGCAGCTTGGTAGGGGTGAACACCGGGGAGCTGTTTTTT
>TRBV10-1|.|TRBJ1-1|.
CASSESGDGREAFF
TGCGCCAGCAGTGAGTCGGGGGATGGGAGAGAAGCTTTCTTT
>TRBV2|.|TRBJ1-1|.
CASSDRVANTEAFF
TGTGCCAGCAGTGACAGGGTTGCGAACACTGAAGCTTTCTTT
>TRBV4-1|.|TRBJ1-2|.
CASSQVDSANYGYTF
TGCGCCAGCAGCCAAGTGGATTCGGCTAACTATGGCTACACCTTC
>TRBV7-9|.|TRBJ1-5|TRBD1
CASSLLTGTPLPQHF
TGTGCCAGCAGCTTATTGACAGGGACTCCCCTACCCCAGCATTTT
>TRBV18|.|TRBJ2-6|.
CASSPRSSGANVLTF
TGTGCCAGCTCACCACGGAGCTCTGGGGCCAACGTCCTGACTTTC
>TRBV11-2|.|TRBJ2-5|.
CASSFQNFQETQYF
TGTGCCAGCAGCTTCCAGAATTTTCAAGAGACCCAGTACTTC
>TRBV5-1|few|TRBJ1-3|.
CASSLDHSGNTIYF
TGCGCCAGCAGCTTGGACCACAGCGGAAACACCATATATTTT
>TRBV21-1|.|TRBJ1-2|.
CASSPVGGQGPWYGYTF
TGTGCCAGCAGCCCTGTAGGGGGACAGGGTCCATGGTATGGCTACACCTTC
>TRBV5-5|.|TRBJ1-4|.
CASSLNEKLFF
TGTGCCAGCAGCTTGAATGAAAAACTGTTTTTT
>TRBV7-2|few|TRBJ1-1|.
CASSLGQNTEAFF
TGTGCCAGCAGCTTAGGGCAGAACACTGAAGCTTTCTTT
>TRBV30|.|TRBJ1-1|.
CAWSIRFRENEAFF
TGTGCCTGGAGTATCAGATTCCGAGAGAATGAAGCTTTCTTT
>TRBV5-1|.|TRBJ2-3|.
CASSLGQGGTDTQYF
TGCGCCAGCAGCTTGGGTCAGGGGGGGACAGATACGCAGTATTTT
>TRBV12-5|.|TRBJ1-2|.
CASGWGRRVGYGYTF
TGTGCTAGTGGTTGGGGGAGGAGGGTCGGCTATGGCTACACCTTC
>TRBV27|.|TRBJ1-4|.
CASSLRGRYEKLFF
TGTGCCAGCAGTTTAAGGGGGAGGTATGAAAAACTGTTTTTT
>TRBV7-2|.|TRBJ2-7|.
CASSPRRDSLSEQYF
TGTGCCAGCAGCCCCCGCCGGGACTCCTTATCCGAGCAGTACTTC
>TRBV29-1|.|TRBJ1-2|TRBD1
CSAYPRTGGANYGYTF
TGCAGCGCTTACCCACGGACAGGTGGAGCTAACTATGGCTACACCTTC
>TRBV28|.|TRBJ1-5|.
CASSLRGAKHF
TGTGCCAGCAGTTTAAGGGGGGCAAAGCATTTT
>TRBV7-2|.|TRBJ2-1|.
CASRFPGLPNEQFF
TGTGCCAGCAGGTTTCCGGGACTCCCCAATGAGCAGTTCTTC
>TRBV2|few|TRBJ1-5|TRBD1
CASKTLDRGYNQPQHF
TGTGCCAGCAAAACTTTGGACAGGGGTTACAATCAGCCCCAGCATTTT
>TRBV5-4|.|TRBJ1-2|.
CASGWGSMTNYGYTF
TGTGCCAGCGGGTGGGGGAGTATGACTAACTATGGCTACACCTTC
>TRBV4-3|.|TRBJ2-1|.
CASSPHLSSYNEQFF
TGCGCCAGCAGCCCCCATCTCAGCTCCTACAATGAGCAGTTCTTC
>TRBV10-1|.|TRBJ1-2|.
CASSDHPRLGYTF
TGCGCCAGCAGTGATCATCCGCGCTTGGGCTACACCTTC
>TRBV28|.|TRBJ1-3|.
CASSPLSSGNTIYF
TGTGCCAGCAGTCCTCTAAGCTCTGGAAACACCATATATTTT
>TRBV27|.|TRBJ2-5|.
CASSQRPGVRETQYF
TGTGCCAGCAGCCAAAGACCCGGCGTCCGGGAGACCCAGTACTTC
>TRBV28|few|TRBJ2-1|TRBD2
CASRTTASGGTNEQFF
TGTGCCAGCAGAACTACCGCTAGCGGGGGGACCAATGAGCAGTTCTTC
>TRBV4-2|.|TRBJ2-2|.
CASSQEAGIKPPGELFF
TGTGCCAGCAGCCAAGAAGCAGGGATAAAGCCGCCCGGGGAGCTGTTTTTT
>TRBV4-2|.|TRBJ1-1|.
CASSHGQRNTEAFF
TGTGCCAGCAGCCACGGACAGAGGAACACTGAAGCTTTCTTT
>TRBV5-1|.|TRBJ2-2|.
CASSFLRDQNTGELFF
TGCGCCAGCAGCTTCCTCCGGGACCAGAACACCGGGGAGCTGTTTTTT
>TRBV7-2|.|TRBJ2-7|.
CASTRLGGGQSYEQYF
TGTGCCAGCACCCGATTGGGCGGGGGCCAATCCTACGAGCAGTACTTC
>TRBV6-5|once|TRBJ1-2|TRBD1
CASTTDWTGDYGYTF
TGTGCCAGCACCACCGATTGGACAGGGGATTATGGCTACACCTTC
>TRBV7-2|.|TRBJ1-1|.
CASSFGHTEAFF
TGTGCCAGCAGCTTCGGACACACTGAAGCTTTCTTT
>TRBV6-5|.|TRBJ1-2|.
CASSSLAWTAGGYTF
TGTGCCAGCAGTTCCCTGGCGTGGACCGCGGGTGGCTACACCTTC
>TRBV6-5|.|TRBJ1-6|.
CASSPGRSPLHF
TGTGCCAGCAGCCCCGGTCGTTCACCCCTCCACTTT
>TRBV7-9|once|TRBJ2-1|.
CASSSSINEQFF
TGTGCCAGCAGCTCCTCGATCAATGAGCAGTTCTTC
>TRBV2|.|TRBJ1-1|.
CAKGIGTEAFF
TGTGCCAAAGGGATTGGAACTGAAGCTTTCTTT
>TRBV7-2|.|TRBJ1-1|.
CASSLKGRDPEAFF
TGTGCCAGCAGCTTAAAGGGTCGTGACCCTGAAGCTTTCTTT
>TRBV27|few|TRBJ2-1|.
CASSRLGAGNEQFF
TGTGCCAGCAGCAGATTGGGGGCCGGGAATGAGCAGTTCTTC
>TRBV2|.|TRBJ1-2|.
CASSRDNNYGYTF
TGTGCCAGCAGTCGGGACAATAACTATGGCTACACCTTC
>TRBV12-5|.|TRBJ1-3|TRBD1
CASGSSTGIGNTIYF
TGTGCTAGTGGTTCATCGACAGGGATAGGAAACACCATATATTTT
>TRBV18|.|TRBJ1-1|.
CASSPADTEAFF
TGTGCCAGCTCACCAGCCGACACTGAAGCTTTCTTT
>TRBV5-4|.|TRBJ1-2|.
CASSLAGRGNYGYTF
TGTGCCAGCAGCTTAGCAGGGAGGGGTAACTATGGCTACACCTTC
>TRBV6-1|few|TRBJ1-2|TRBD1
CASSEAGQDHGYTF
TGTGCCAGCAGTGAGGCCGGACAGGACCATGGCTACACCTTC
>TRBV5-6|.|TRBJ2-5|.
CASSKWEYQETQYF
TGTGCCAGCAGCAAATGGGAGTACCAAGAGACCCAGTACTTC
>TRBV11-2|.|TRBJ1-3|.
CASSEVQVLSGNTIYF
TGTGCCAGCAGCGAGGTACAGGTCCTCTCTGGAAACACCATATATTTT
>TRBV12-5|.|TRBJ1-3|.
CASGSYPKAGNTIYF
TGTGCTAGTGGTTCTTATCCCAAAGCGGGAAACACCATATATTTT
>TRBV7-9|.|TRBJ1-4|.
CASSLDRVATNEKLFF
TGTGCCAGCAGCTTAGACAGGGTTGCAACTAATGAAAAACTGTTTTTT
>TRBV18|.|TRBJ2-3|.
CASSPVQIDTQYF
TGTGCCAGCTCACCGGTCCAGATAGATACGCAGTATTTT
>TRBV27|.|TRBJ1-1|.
CASRRRQGSDEAFF
TGTGCCAGCAGGAGGAGGCAGGGCTCTGATGAAGCTTTCTTT
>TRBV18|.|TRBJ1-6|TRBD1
CASSFDSQGWNSPLHF
TGTGCCAGCTCATTCGACTCACAGGGGTGGAATTCACCCCTCCACTTT
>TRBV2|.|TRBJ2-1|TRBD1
CASSEGTGARGNEQFF
TGTGCCAGCAGTGAGGGTACAGGGGCTCGGGGCAATGAGCAGTTCTTC
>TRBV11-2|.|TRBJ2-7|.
CASSPADEQYF
TGTGCCAGCAGCCCGGCAGACGAGCAGTACTTC
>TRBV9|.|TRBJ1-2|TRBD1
CASSTGQGSDYGYTF
TGTGCCAGCAGCACCGGACAGGGATCAGACTATGGCTACACCTTC
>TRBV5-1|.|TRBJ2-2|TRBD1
CASSRDRGVGELFF
TGCGCCAGCAGCCGTGACAGGGGGGTCGGGGAGCTGTTTTTT